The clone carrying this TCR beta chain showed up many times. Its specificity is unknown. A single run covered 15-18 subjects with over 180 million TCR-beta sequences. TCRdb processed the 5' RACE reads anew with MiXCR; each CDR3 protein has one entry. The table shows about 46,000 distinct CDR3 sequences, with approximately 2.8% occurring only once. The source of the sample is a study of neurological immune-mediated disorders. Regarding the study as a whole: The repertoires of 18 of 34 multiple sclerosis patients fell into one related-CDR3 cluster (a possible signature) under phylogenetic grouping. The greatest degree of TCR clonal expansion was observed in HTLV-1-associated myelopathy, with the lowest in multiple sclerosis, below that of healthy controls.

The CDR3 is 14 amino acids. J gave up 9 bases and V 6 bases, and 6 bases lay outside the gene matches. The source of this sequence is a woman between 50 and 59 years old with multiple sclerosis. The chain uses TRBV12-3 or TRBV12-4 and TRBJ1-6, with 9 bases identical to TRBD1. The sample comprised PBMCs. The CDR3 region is CASRKQGAGSPLHF. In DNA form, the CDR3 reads TGTGCCAGCAGAAAACAGGGGGCGGGTTCACCCCTCCACTTT.